This T cell receptor beta chain was sequenced during a study of OX40 agonist ivuxolimab in advanced cancers. Study-wide context: The study enrolled dose-escalation patients with hepatocellular carcinoma, melanoma, renal cell or head and neck cancer. People who had prior anti-PD-1, anti-PD-L1 or anti-CTLA-4 therapy could take part, and under 50% had some.

Notes on the study in general: CD8+ T cells were the subset that, on average, had more expanded clones than CD4+. At 0.1 to 3.0 mg/kg, CD4+ and CD8+ blood T cells expanded clonally by week 6.

As regards this clone: Antigen: not known.

Using immunoSEQ multiplex PCR, the repertoire was profiled, and TCRdb retains in-frame clones only, with some absent. The repertoire holds about 63,000 clones, with 85% to 90% as singletons. In germline, CDR1 is SGDLS, CDR2 YYNGEE. V was trimmed by 3 bases and J by 8 bases, leaving 17 bases between them. This CDR3 has 15 amino acids. The receptor's source is an adult with an advanced solid tumor such as melanoma, head and neck, liver or kidney cancer. The material was CD4+ or CD8+ T cells sorted from blood, obtained in a trial of the OX40 agonist ivuxolimab. This chain uses TRBV9 with TRBJ1-4, with TRBD1 as a possible D gene (5 bases). CDR3 coding DNA: TGTGCCAGCAGCGCCTCGGGGGACTCCGAGGAAAAACTGTTTTTT. It is translated as CASSASGDSEEKLFF.